This TCR beta chain appears in the sequencing data of a study of blood T cell repertoires in COVID-19. Clones were sequenced by immunoSEQ multiplex PCR, and TCRdb holds only the in-frame ones, with some missing. This table holds 150,000 to 200,000 clones, around 81% found once. This clone was counted a few times. Germline CDR1 is LGHDT and CDR2 is YNNKEL (reference sequence). V lost 0 bases and J lost 7; bases outside the gene matches: 6. The CDR3 runs 15 residues. Sequencing used peripheral blood. The rearrangement joins TRBV3-1 (or the pseudogene TRBV3-2) to TRBJ2-1; 7 bases fit TRBD1. The receptor was derived from a man aged 55 to 70 with active or convalescent COVID-19. The CDR3 reads CASSQDEGQQNEQFF. The DNA of the CDR3 is TGTGCCAGCAGCCAAGATGAGGGACAGCAAAATGAGCAGTTCTTC.